Listed here are 16 T cell receptor beta chains from one sample, sequenced in a study of beta chain features in type 1 diabetes. Study-wide points: Shorter TCRB CDR3s, moderately but significantly so, were found in Type 1 diabetes patients in all four CD4+ subsets.

Investigators reverse transcribed all isolated RNA, so they sequenced expressed TCRB transcripts. Produced via immunoSEQ multiplex PCR; TCRdb's table is partial and in-frame only. The top ten hold more than 0.015% of the sample, which has a few hundred thousand clones, 15% seen once. These receptors lack a known antigen. Material: naive CD4+ T cells from blood. The receptors were gathered from a man aged 18 to 35 with type 1 diabetes.

The chain links TRBV29-1 to TRBJ2-7, with 7 bases aligning to TRBD1. This CDR3 comprises 14 residues. V lost 7 bases and J lost 2; bases outside the gene matches: 11. The germline gives CDR1 SQVTM, CDR2 ANQGSEA. The CDR3 here is CSAREPGQTYEQYF. As DNA, the CDR3 is TGCAGCGCCCGTGAACCGGGACAGACCTACGAGCAGTACTTC.

The chain is built from TRBV30 and TRBJ2-4; 8 positions agree with TRBD1. The germline gives CDR1 GTSNPN, CDR2 SVGIG (reference sequence). Trimming took 3 bases from V and 7 from J; bases not matched to a gene: 5. This CDR3 region has 13 residues. As DNA, the CDR3 is TGTGCCTGGAGCAGGGGGCTCGGTAACATTCAGTACTTC. Residues: CAWSRGLGNIQYF.

This clone was counted between two and nine times. The junction differs from germline at one of its ends, possibly a read error. V gene TRBV6-1 combines with J gene TRBJ2-2; D is possibly TRBD1 (5 bases). This CDR3 has 14 residues. Germline CDR1 is MNHNS and CDR2 is SASEGT. The CDR3 is CASREDRRTGELFF. Here the CDR3 DNA reads TGTGCCAGCAGGGAAGACAGACGGACCGGGGAGCTGTTTTTT.

The chain carries TRBV18 and TRBJ1-2; D remains unclear. V was cut by 2 bases and J by 2 bases, with 9 bases left in between. Per the germline V gene, CDR1 is KGHSH and CDR2 is LQKENI. The length of the CDR3 is 14 residues. CDR3 in DNA: TGTGCCAGCTCACCAAACAGCCGGAACTATGGCTACACCTTC. This encodes CASSPNSRNYGYTF.

This clone occurred once. The chain links TRBV4-1 to TRBJ2-1; tentative D call: TRBD1 (5 bases). V lost 4 bases, J lost 2 bases, and 21 bases lay in between. There are 18 residues in the CDR3. Germline-derived CDR1 and CDR2 are MGHRA and YSYEKL. The CDR3 is CASSPQDGPTITYNEQFF. For the CDR3, the DNA is TGCGCCAGCAGCCCACAGGACGGCCCTACGATAACCTACAATGAGCAGTTCTTC.

This clone was observed a handful of times. The chain couples TRBV18 to TRBJ2-2; maybe TRBD1 (6 bases). CDR1 and CDR2 (germline): KGHSH, LQKENI. CDR3 length: 14 residues. The germline V and J ends were trimmed by 3 bases and 1 base, with 6 bases remaining between them. In nucleotides, the CDR3 is TGTGCCAGCTCACCGGGACAGAACACCGGGGAGCTGTTTTTT. The encoded protein is CASSPGQNTGELFF.

This clone was counted a few times. The V and J genes are TRBV28 and TRBJ2-7; D not resolved. The CDR3 length is 12 residues. V gave up 6 bases and J gave up 3 bases, with 9 bases separating them. Per the germline V gene, CDR1 is MDHEN and CDR2 is SYDVKM. For the CDR3, the DNA is TGTGCCAGCAGCCTTGGAGTCTACGAGCAGTACTTC. Its protein product is CASSLGVYEQYF.

CDR3 region: CASSYPGQPGKLFF. The DNA of the CDR3 is TGTGCCAGCAGTTACCCCGGACAGCCGGGAAAACTGTTTTTT. The chain combines TRBV6-5 with TRBJ1-4; possibly TRBD1 for D (6 bases). Trimming took off 2 bases at V and 10 bases at J, with 14 bases between the two ends. This CDR3 has 14 amino acids. Germline V gives CDR1 MNHEY, CDR2 SVGAGI.

The chain couples TRBV5-1 to TRBJ2-7; 10 bases are shared with TRBD1. V shed 0 bases, J shed 5 bases, and the junction held 2 bases outside the gene matches. The germline CDR1 and CDR2 sequences are SGHRS and YFSETQ. This CDR3 has 14 amino acids. The CDR3 nucleotides read TGCGCCAGCAGCTTGGGGGACAGGGGCCACGAGCAGTACTTC. Encoded protein: CASSLGDRGHEQYF. The complete variable domain, with remaining parts taken from reference TRBV5-1 and TRBJ2-7, reads KAGVTQTPRYLIKTRGQQVTLSCSPISGHRSVSWYQQTPGQGLQFLFEYFSETQRNKGNFPGRFSGRQFSNSRSEMNVSTLELGDSALYLCASSLGDRGHEQYFGPGTRLTVT.

This clone occurred a few times. The CDR3 DNA follows: TGCGCCAGTTCACGGGACTATCCCCCCGGGGAGCTGTTTTTT. Translated, it gives CASSRDYPPGELFF. V usage is TRBV5-1 and J usage is TRBJ2-2; TRBD2 matches 7 bases. Germline V gives CDR1 SGHRS, CDR2 YFSETQ. The ends lost 8 bases at V and 6 bases at J; junction bases unmatched: 10. The CDR3 has 14 amino acids.

The chain combines TRBV15 with TRBJ2-7; 16 bases match TRBD2. This CDR3 comprises 19 residues. Germline CDR1 and CDR2: LNHNV and YYDKDF (reference sequence). V lost 3 bases and J lost 3; bases outside the gene matches: 11. The CDR3: CATSRGLAGGSPLLYEQYF. As DNA, the CDR3 is TGTGCCACCAGCAGGGGACTAGCGGGAGGGAGTCCCCTCCTCTACGAGCAGTACTTC.

The chain has TRBV29-1 and TRBJ2-7; 8 bases are shared with TRBD2. CDR3 size: 13 residues. Germline CDR1 and CDR2: SQVTM and ANQGSEA. The V gene end was trimmed by 4 bases and the J gene end by 4 bases; junction bases not matched to a gene: 6. The CDR3 DNA reads as TGCAGCGTTGTGAATAGCGGGACGTACGAGCAGTACTTC. This gives the protein CSVVNSGTYEQYF.

There are a few counts of this clone. The chain is built from TRBV7-8 and TRBJ1-1, with D possibly matching TRBD1 (6 bases). Germline CDR1 is SGHVS and CDR2 is FQNEAQ. V was shortened by 4 bases and J by 1 base, with 10 bases between the two germline ends. The CDR3 spans 14 residues. CDR3 sequence (DNA): TGTGCCAGCAGCTCCAAACAGGGGAACACTGAAGCTTTCTTT. Protein: CASSSKQGNTEAFF.

This clone was seen more than once but under ten times. The rearrangement links TRBV7-2 to TRBJ1-4; D is unclear. This CDR3 contains 14 residues. Trimming pared 0 bases from V and 4 bases from J, leaving 6 bases between. The germline CDR1 and CDR2 sequences are SGHTA and FQGNSA. Written as DNA, the CDR3 is TGTGCCAGCAGCTTAGCCGGGAATAATGAAAAACTGTTTTTT. Encoded protein: CASSLAGNNEKLFF.

This clone was seen only a few times. This rearrangement joins TRBV28 to TRBJ2-3; 9 positions agree with TRBD1. CDR1 is MDHEN, CDR2 SYDVKM, per germline. This CDR3 has 16 amino acids. With V trimmed by 6 bases and J by 2 bases, 9 bases remained unmatched. CDR3 bases: TGTGCCAGCAGCACGTCCGGACAGGGGTCCACAGATACGCAGTATTTT. It yields the protein CASSTSGQGSTDTQYF.

This clone has a handful of counts. The genes are TRBV5-4 and TRBJ2-7; 9 positions agree with TRBD1. V lost 4 bases to trimming and J lost 4 bases; unmatched junction nucleotides: 6. This CDR3 spans 14 amino acids. CDR1 and CDR2 from the germline V gene are SGHNT and YYREEE (reference sequence). CDR3 amino acids: CASSLGDREYEQYF. CDR3 DNA: TGTGCCAGCAGCCTGGGGGACAGGGAGTACGAGCAGTACTTC.